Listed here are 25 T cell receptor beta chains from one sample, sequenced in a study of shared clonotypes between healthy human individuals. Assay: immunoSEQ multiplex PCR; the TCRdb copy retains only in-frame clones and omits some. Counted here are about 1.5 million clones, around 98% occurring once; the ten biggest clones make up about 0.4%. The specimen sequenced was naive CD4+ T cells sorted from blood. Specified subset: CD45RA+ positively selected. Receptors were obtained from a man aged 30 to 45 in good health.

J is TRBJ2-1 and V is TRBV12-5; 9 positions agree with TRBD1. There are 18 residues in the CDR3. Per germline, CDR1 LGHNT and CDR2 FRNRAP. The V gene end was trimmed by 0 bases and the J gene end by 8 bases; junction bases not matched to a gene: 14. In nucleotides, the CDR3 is TGTGCTAGTGGTTTGGTACAGCGCGCCGGGACAGGGTCGGATGAGCAGTTCTTC. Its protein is CASGLVQRAGTGSDEQFF.

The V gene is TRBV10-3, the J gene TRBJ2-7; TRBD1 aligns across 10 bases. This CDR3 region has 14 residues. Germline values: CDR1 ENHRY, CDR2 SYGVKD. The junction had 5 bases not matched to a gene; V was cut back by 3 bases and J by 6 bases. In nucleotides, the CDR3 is TGTGCCATCAGTGACCCCGGGACAGGGGCCGAGCAGTACTTC. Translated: CAISDPGTGAEQYF.

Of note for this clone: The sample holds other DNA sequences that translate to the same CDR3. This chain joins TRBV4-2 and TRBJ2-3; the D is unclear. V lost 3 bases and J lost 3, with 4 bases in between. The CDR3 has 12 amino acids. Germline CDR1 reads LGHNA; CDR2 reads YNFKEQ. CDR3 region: CASSQETDTQYF. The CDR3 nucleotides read TGTGCCAGCAGCCAGGAAACAGATACGCAGTATTTT.

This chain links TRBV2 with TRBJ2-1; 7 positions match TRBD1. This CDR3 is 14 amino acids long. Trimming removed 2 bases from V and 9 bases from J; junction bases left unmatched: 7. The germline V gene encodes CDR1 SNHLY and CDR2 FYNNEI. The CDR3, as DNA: TGTGCCAGCAGTGAAAGGACAGGCCGGAGTGAGCAGTTCTTC. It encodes CASSERTGRSEQFF.

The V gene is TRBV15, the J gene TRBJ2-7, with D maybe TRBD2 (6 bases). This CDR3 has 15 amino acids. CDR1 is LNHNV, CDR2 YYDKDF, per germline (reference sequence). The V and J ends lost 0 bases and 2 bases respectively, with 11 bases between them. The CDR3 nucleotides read TGTGCCACCAGCAGAGACAGCGGGCCGACCTACGAGCAGTACTTC. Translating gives CATSRDSGPTYEQYF.

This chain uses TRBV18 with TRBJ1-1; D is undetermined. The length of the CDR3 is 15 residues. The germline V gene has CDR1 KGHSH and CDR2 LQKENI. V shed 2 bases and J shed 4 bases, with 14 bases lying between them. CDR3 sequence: CASSPLKEEGTEAFF. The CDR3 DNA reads TGTGCCAGCTCACCATTAAAGGAGGAAGGCACTGAAGCTTTCTTT.

The CDR3 region has the DNA TGTGCCAGCAGTTTCGGGACAGGGTATGCTAGCACAGATACGCAGTATTTT. Residues: CASSFGTGYASTDTQYF. This chain uses TRBV27 with TRBJ2-3, with 9 bases aligning to TRBD1. In germline, CDR1 is MNHEY, CDR2 SMNVEV (reference sequence). Trimming took 3 bases from V and 0 from J; bases not matched to a gene: 7. The CDR3 extends over 17 amino acids.

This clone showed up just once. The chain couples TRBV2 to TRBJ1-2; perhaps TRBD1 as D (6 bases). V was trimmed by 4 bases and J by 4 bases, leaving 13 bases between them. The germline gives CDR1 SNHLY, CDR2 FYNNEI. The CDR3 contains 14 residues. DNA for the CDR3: TGTGCCAGCAGTGGGGGGGCTAATTTCTATGGCTACACCTTC. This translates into CASSGGANFYGYTF. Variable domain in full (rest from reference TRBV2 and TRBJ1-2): EPEVTQTPSHQVTQMGQEVILRCVPISNHLYFYWYRQILGQKVEFLVSFYNNEISEKSEIFDDQFSVERPDGSNFTLKIRSTKLEDSAMYFCASSGGANFYGYTFGSGTRLTVV.

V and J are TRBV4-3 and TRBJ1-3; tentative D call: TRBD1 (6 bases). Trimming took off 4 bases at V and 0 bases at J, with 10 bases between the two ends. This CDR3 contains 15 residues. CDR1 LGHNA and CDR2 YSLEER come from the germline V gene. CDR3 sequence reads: CASSPTGYSGNTIYF. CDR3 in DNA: TGCGCCAGCAGCCCTACAGGGTACTCTGGAAACACCATATATTTT.

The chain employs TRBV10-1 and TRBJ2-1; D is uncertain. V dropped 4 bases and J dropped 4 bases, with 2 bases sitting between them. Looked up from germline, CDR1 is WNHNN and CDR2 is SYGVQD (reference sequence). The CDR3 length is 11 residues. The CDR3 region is CASSGYNEQFF. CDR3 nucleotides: TGCGCCAGCAGTGGGTACAATGAGCAGTTCTTC.

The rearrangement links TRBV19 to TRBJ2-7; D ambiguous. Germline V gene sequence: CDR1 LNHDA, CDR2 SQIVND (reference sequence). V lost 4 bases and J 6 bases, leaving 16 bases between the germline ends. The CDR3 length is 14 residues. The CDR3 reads CASSKSSLSREQYF. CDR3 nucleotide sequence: TGTGCCAGTAGTAAGTCATCCCTCTCTCGCGAGCAGTACTTC.

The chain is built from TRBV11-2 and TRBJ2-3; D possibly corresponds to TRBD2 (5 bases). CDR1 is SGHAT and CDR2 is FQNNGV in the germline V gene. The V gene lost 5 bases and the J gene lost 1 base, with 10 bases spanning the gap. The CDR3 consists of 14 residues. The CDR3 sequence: CASSPRGGTDTQYF. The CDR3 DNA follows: TGTGCCAGCAGCCCCCGGGGAGGCACAGATACGCAGTATTTT.

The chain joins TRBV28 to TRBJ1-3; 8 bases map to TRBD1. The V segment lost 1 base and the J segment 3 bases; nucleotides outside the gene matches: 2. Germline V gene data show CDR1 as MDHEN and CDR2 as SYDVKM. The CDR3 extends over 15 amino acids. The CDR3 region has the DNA TGTGCCAGCAGTTTATTGGACAGGGTTGGAAACACCATATATTTT. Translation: CASSLLDRVGNTIYF.

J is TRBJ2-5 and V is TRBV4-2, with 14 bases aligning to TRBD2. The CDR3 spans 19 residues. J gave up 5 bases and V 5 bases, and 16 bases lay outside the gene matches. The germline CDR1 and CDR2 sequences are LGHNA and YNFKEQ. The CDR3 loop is CASSKARLAGGPNSETQYF. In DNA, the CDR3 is TGTGCCAGCAGCAAAGCCAGACTAGCGGGAGGGCCCAACTCGGAGACCCAGTACTTC.

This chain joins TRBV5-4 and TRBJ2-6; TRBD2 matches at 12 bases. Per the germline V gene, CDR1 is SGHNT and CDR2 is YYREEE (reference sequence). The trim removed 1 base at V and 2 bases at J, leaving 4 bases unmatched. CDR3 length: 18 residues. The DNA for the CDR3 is TGTGCCAGCAGCTTGCCTAGCGGGAGGGCCGCTGGGGCCAACGTCCTGACTTTC. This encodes CASSLPSGRAAGANVLTF.

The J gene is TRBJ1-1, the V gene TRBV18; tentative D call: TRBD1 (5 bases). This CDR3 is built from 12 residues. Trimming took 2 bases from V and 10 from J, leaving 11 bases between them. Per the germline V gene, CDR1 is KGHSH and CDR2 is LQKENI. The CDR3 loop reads CASSPGLGGAFF. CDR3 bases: TGTGCCAGCTCACCAGGGTTGGGGGGAGCTTTCTTT.

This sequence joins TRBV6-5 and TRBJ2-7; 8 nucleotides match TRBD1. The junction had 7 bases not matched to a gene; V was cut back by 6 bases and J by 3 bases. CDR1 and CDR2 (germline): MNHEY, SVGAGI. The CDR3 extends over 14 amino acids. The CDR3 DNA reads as TGTGCCAGCAGCCGCCAGGGGGCCAACTACGAGCAGTACTTC. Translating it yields CASSRQGANYEQYF.

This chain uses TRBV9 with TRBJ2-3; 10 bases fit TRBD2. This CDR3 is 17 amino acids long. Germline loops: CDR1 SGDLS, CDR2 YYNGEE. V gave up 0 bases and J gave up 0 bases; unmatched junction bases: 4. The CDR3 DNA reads TGTGCCAGCAGCGTAGGCCCTAGCGGGAGAAGCACAGATACGCAGTATTTT. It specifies CASSVGPSGRSTDTQYF.

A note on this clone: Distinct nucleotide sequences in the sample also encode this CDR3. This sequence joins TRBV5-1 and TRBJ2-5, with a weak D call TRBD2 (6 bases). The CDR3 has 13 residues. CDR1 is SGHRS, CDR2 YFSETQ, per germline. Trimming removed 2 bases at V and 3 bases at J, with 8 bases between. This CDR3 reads CASSLGGEETQYF. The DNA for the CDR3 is TGCGCCAGCAGCTTAGGAGGGGAAGAGACCCAGTACTTC.

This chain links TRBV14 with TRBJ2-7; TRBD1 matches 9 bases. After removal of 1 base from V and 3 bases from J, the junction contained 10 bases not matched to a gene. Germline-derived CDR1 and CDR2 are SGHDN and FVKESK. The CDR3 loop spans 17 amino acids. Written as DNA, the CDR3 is TGTGCCAGCAGCCAAGGGGTGGGGACAGGGATTTACTACGAGCAGTACTTC. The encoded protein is CASSQGVGTGIYYEQYF. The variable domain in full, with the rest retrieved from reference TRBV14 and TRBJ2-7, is EAGVTQFPSHSVIEKGQTVTLRCDPISGHDNLYWYRRVMGKEIKFLLHFVKESKQDESGMPNNRFLAERTGGTYSTLKVQPAELEDSGVYFCASSQGVGTGIYYEQYFGPGTRLTVT.

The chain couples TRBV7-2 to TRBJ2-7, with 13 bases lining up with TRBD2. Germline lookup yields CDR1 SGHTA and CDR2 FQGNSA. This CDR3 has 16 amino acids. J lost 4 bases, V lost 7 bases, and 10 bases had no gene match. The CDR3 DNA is TGTGCCAGCATCGGTCCGGGACTAGCGGGAAGTTACGAGCAGTACTTC. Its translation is CASIGPGLAGSYEQYF.

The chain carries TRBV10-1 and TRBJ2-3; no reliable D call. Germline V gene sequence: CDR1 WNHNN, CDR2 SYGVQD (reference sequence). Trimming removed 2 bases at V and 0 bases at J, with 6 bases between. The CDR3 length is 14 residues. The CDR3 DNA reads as TGCGCCAGCAGTGAGCGAGACAGCACAGATACGCAGTATTTT. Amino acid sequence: CASSERDSTDTQYF.

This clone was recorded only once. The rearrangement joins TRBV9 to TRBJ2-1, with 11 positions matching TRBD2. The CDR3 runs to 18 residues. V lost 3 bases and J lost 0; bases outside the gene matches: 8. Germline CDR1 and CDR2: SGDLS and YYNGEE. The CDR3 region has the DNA TGTGCCAGCAGCGGAGGACTAGCGGGTAGAAGCTCCTACAATGAGCAGTTCTTC. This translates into CASSGGLAGRSSYNEQFF.

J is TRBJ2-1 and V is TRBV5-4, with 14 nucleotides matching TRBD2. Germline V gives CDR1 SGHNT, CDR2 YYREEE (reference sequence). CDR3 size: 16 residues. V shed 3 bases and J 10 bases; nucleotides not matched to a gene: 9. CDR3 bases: TGTGCCAGCAGCTCGTCCCTGGGACTAGCGGGAGAAGAGCAGTTCTTC. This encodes CASSSSLGLAGEEQFF.

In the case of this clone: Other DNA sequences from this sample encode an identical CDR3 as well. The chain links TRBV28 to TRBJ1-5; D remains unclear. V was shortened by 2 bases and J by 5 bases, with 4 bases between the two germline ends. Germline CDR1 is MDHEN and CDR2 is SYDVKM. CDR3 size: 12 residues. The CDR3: CASSLIDQPQHF. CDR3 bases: TGTGCCAGCAGTTTAATTGATCAGCCCCAGCATTTT.